Sequencing of this T cell receptor (beta chain) was carried out in a study of regulatory T cells in long-lasting Graves disease. Time point meaning: persistent/refractory GD, antithyroid drugs over 5 years with positive TRAb. From RNA extracted from PBMCs, the TCR library was made. The collection involved drawing roughly 10 milliliters of peripheral blood into EDTA tubes. TCR beta libraries were built with iRepertoire HTBI primers and Arm-PCR of CDR3 regions. In the authors' workflow: Across the samples, identification revealed approximately 66 TRBV and 14 TRBJ segments. In TCRdb, the multiplex PCR reads were re-called with MiXCR into one record per CDR3 protein. The V and J calls and clone size are TCRdb's, not the authors'. This sample has fewer than 550,000 distinct CDR3 sequences, with 20% to 25% found just once. The germline V gene has CDR1 SGHRS and CDR2 YFSETQ. V was clipped by 6 bases and J by 8 bases, with 14 bases between them. The length of the CDR3 is 12 residues.

This receptor was identified in a female donor with Graves disease. The rearrangement uses TRBV5-1 and TRBJ1-1; tentatively, D is TRBD1 (6 bases). The sequenced sample was peripheral blood mononuclear cells (PBMCs), obtained when the disease was refractory, from a patient treated with antithyroid drugs. The CDR3 reads CASKSQGTEAFF. DNA for the CDR3: TGCGCCAGCAAGTCTCAGGGGACAGAAGCTTTCTTT.